The rows below give T cell receptor beta chains drawn from one sample of a study of cytomegalovirus exposure and HLA in healthy donors. Data came from immunoSEQ multiplex PCR; TCRdb stores just in-frame clones and leaves some out. Of 95,000 to 130,000 clones in the sample, roughly a tenth were seen once. Sequencing was carried out using PBMCs. All receptors derive from a man aged 25-45 years in good health and CMV-seronegative. Each CDR3 is given with its conserved first and last residue. The D gene is left open where the match is weak. The size entry is marked missing in some rows and otherwise reads once, few, many or a size class.

V	size	J	D	DNA	CDR3
TRBV7-9	NA	TRBJ1-1	NA	TGTGCCAGCAGCTTAGAGGTAGGGGATTGGTTCTTT	CASSLEVGDWFF
TRBV4-3	NA	TRBJ1-1	NA	TGCGCCAGCAGCCAAGACCCAGCCCTCGCGGGGGAAGCTTTCTTT	CASSQDPALAGEAFF
TRBV7-9	few	TRBJ2-7	TRBD1	TGTGCCAGCAGCTTAGAGGTCGGGACAGGGGGCCTAGAGCAGTACTTC	CASSLEVGTGGLEQYF
TRBV30	few	TRBJ1-2	NA	TGTGCCTGGAGAGTTGCAGGGACTAACTATGGCTACACCTTC	CAWRVAGTNYGYTF
TRBV11-2	few	TRBJ2-7	NA	TGTGCCAGCAGCTTTCGCGGGGAGCCCTACGAGCAGTACTTC	CASSFRGEPYEQYF
TRBV27	few	TRBJ2-2	NA	TGTGCCAGCACGCGGGCCGTAAACACCGGGGAGCTGTTTTTT	CASTRAVNTGELFF
TRBV10-2	NA	TRBJ2-1	TRBD2	TGCGCCAGCAGTATGAGCGGGAACTACAATGAGCAGTTCTTC	CASSMSGNYNEQFF
TRBV6-5	many	TRBJ1-1	TRBD1	TGTGCCAGCAGCCTCGGACAGGGGAACACTGAAGCTTTCTTT	CASSLGQGNTEAFF
TRBV6-1	NA	TRBJ1-5	TRBD1	TGTGCCAGCAGTGGGCGAGTCCAGGGGGCGAGCCAGCCCCAGCATTTT	CASSGRVQGASQPQHF
TRBV7-8	NA	TRBJ2-7	TRBD2	TGTGCCAGCAGCACCCGACTAGCACCCTACGAGCAGTACTTC	CASSTRLAPYEQYF
TRBV4-3	few	TRBJ2-7	TRBD2	TGCGCCAGCAGCCAAGATGGGGCGGGGGACTACGAGCAGTACTTC	CASSQDGAGDYEQYF
TRBV12-5	NA	TRBJ2-4	TRBD2	TGTGCTAGTGGTTTGGGGGTGACGGTTAGCGGGAGTAACCCTGACAAAAACATTCAGTACTTC	CASGLGVTVSGSNPDKNIQYF
TRBV5-4	NA	TRBJ2-1	TRBD2	TGTGCCAGCAGCTCGACTAGCGGGGGGGCCTACAATGAGCAGTTCTTC	CASSSTSGGAYNEQFF
TRBV5-6	NA	TRBJ1-6	NA	TGTGCCAGCAGCGTGAGGACAGCATACTCCTATAATTCACCCCTCCACTTT	CASSVRTAYSYNSPLHF
TRBV6-4	few	TRBJ2-3	TRBD2	TGTGCCAGCAGTGGGACTAGCGGGAGTCCGGATACGCAGTATTTT	CASSGTSGSPDTQYF
TRBV11-3	many	TRBJ1-4	NA	TGTGCCAGCAGCCACGGACATGTCCGGAATGAAAAACTGTTTTTT	CASSHGHVRNEKLFF
TRBV19	few	TRBJ1-1	NA	TGTGCCAGTAGTACGCTGGCTGGCACTGAAGCTTTCTTT	CASSTLAGTEAFF
TRBV19	few	TRBJ1-5	NA	TGTGCCAGTAGTACCCGGACAGCGCCCAGCCTTTCTGGCAATCAGCCCCAGCATTTT	CASSTRTAPSLSGNQPQHF
TRBV7-9	NA	TRBJ2-5	NA	TGTGCCAGCAGCTCCCAGAGGGTGGTGGGAGAGACCCAGTACTTC	CASSSQRVVGETQYF
TRBV4-1	few	TRBJ1-4	TRBD1	TGCGCCAGCAGCCCACCGGGACAGCTGAATGAAAAACTGTTTTTT	CASSPPGQLNEKLFF
TRBV5-1	NA	TRBJ2-1	NA	TGCGCCAGCAGATCCAGACAGAATTTCAATGAGCAGTTCTTC	CASRSRQNFNEQFF
TRBV7-6	NA	TRBJ2-1	TRBD2	TGTGCCAGCAGCTTAGTGCGGGAGCCCCCGGGTAGGCAGTTCTTC	CASSLVREPPGRQFF
TRBV4-1	NA	TRBJ2-7	NA	TGCGCCAGCAGCCAAGAGCGGTCCGAGCAGTACTTC	CASSQERSEQYF
TRBV5-1	NA	TRBJ2-3	TRBD1	TGCGCCAGCAGTCGGGGGGACAGGGGAACAGATACGCAGTATTTT	CASSRGDRGTDTQYF